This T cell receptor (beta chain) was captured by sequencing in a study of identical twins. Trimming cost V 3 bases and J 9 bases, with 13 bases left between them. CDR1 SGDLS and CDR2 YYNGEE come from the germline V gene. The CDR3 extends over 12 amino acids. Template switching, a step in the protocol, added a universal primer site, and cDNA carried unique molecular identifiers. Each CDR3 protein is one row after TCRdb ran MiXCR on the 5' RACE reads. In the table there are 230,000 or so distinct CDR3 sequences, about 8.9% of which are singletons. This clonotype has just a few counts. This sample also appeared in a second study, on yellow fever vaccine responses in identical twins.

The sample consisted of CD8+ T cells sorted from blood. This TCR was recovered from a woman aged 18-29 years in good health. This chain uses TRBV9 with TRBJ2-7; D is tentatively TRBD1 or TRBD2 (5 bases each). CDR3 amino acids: CASSAGLGAQYF. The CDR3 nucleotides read TGTGCCAGCAGCGCAGGCCTCGGGGCGCAGTACTTC.